This passage covers 9 T cell receptor beta chains from one sample sequenced in a study of OX40 agonist ivuxolimab in advanced cancers. Library method: the immunoSEQ multiplex PCR assay. In TCRdb, the immuneACCESS table is reduced to in-frame sequences with V and J assigned. These tables do not hold every clone; where another copy was compared, an unresolved V gene accounts for under half, and the others remain unexplained. The sample table lists tens of thousands of clones, roughly nine tenths of them with a count of one. Of the sample, roughly 0.77% is held by the ten largest clones. The sequenced sample was CD4+ or CD8+ T cells sorted from blood, obtained in a trial of the OX40 agonist ivuxolimab. Receptors originate from an adult with an advanced solid tumor such as melanoma, head and neck, liver or kidney cancer.

The chain recombines TRBV5-8 with TRBJ2-7; 14 positions match TRBD2. CDR3 size: 20 residues. The junction had 21 bases not matched to a gene; V was cut back by 5 bases and J by 5 bases. In germline, CDR1 is SGHTS, CDR2 YDEGEE. The CDR3 DNA is TGTGCCAGCAGTCGGCCGGGACTAGCGGGAGTAGAGGGTTCTAGGGACGAGCAGTACTTC. It yields the protein CASSRPGLAGVEGSRDEQYF.

The genes are TRBV19 and TRBJ1-4; 8 bases align to TRBD1. Germline-derived CDR1 and CDR2 are LNHDA and SQIVND (reference sequence). This CDR3 has 17 amino acids. V dropped 4 bases and J dropped 0; count of bases not matched to a gene: 7. CDR3 amino acids: CASSTQGALATNEKLFF. CDR3 bases: TGTGCCAGTAGTACGCAGGGGGCCTTGGCAACTAATGAAAAACTGTTTTTT.

J is TRBJ2-2 and V is TRBV5-4, with 9 bases aligning to TRBD2. Trimming cost V 0 bases and J 5 bases; bases outside gene matches: 5. Per germline, CDR1 SGHNT and CDR2 YYREEE (reference sequence). This CDR3 region has 16 residues. The CDR3 loop is CASSLGTSGPTGELFF. The DNA for the CDR3 is TGTGCCAGCAGCTTGGGAACTAGCGGGCCAACCGGGGAGCTGTTTTTT.

This chain connects TRBV2 to TRBJ2-3, with 9 bases fitting TRBD2. This CDR3 is built from 16 residues. V was pared by 4 bases and J by 0 bases, with 5 bases of the junction left unmatched. Germline V CDR1 and CDR2: SNHLY, FYNNEI. The DNA for the CDR3 is TGTGCCAGCAGTGGCCGACTAGCGGCTAGCACAGATACGCAGTATTTT. It specifies CASSGRLAASTDTQYF.

The rearrangement links TRBV9 to TRBJ2-5; D remains unclear. CDR1 and CDR2 from the germline V gene are SGDLS and YYNGEE. The CDR3 consists of 13 residues. Between the trimmed V and J ends, which lost 4 bases and 5 bases, there was a span of 12 bases. CDR3 coding DNA: TGTGCCAGCAGCCGTACGCCCGGGGAGACCCAGTACTTC. Translating it yields CASSRTPGETQYF.

A single count supports this clone. The chain employs TRBV2 and TRBJ2-5; 7 nucleotides align to TRBD1. The CDR3 covers 15 residues. Germline V CDR1 and CDR2: SNHLY, FYNNEI. V was pared by 8 bases and J by 2 bases, with 11 bases of the junction left unmatched. CDR3 DNA sequence: TGTGCCAGCCGAAATCAACAGGGGCGGCAAGAGACCCAGTACTTC. Translated, it gives CASRNQQGRQETQYF.

The rearrangement uses TRBV19 and TRBJ1-2; D is possibly TRBD1 (6 bases). Germline-derived CDR1 and CDR2 are LNHDA and SQIVND (reference sequence). The CDR3 extends over 14 amino acids. Between the trimmed V and J ends, which lost 10 bases and 2 bases, there was a span of 17 bases. CDR3 DNA sequence: TGTGCCACCAGACAGGACGCGGTAAACTATGGCTACACCTTC. Translated, it gives CATRQDAVNYGYTF.

The chain uses TRBV5-8 and TRBJ2-1; D possibly corresponds to TRBD2 (6 bases). Trimming took off 0 bases at V and 7 bases at J, with 14 bases between the two ends. CDR1 and CDR2 from the germline V gene are SGHTS and YDEGEE. The CDR3 is made up of 15 amino acids. The CDR3 DNA reads as TGTGCCAGCAGCTTGGATTGGCGGGATGGTAATGAGCAGTTCTTC. Translated, it gives CASSLDWRDGNEQFF. Complete variable domain (other parts from reference TRBV5-8 and TRBJ2-1): EAGVTQSPTHLIKTRGQQATLRCSPISGHTSVYWYQQALGLGLQFLLWYDEGEERNRGNFPPRFSGRQFPNYSSELNVNALELEDSALYLCASSLDWRDGNEQFFGPGTRLTVL.

The J gene is TRBJ1-6, the V gene TRBV30; a weak D match, TRBD1 (6 bases). Looked up from germline, CDR1 is GTSNPN and CDR2 is SVGIG (reference sequence). This CDR3 region has 15 residues. Between the trimmed V and J ends, which lost 2 bases and 10 bases, there was a span of 18 bases. CDR3 loop: CAWSTTQGLWSPLHF. CDR3 sequence (DNA): TGTGCCTGGAGTACCACGCAGGGGCTCTGGTCACCCCTCCACTTT.